This T cell receptor (beta chain) stems from a study of OX40 agonist ivuxolimab in advanced cancers. Whole-study context: Of mixed ages from about 23 to 79 and averaging about 56 years, the group was around 78% male.

Findings of the study overall: Antigen specificity remained undetermined for the expanded peripheral T cells.

The germline V gene has CDR1 MNHEY and CDR2 SMNVEV (reference sequence). The V and J ends lost 4 bases and 3 bases respectively, with 18 bases between them. This CDR3 is built from 16 residues. Details on this clone: No antigen is known for it.

The assay was immunoSEQ multiplex PCR, and TCRdb's table has in-frame clones only and misses some. The data show roughly 72,000 clones, 89% seen once. The chain is built from TRBV27 and TRBJ1-2; possibly TRBD1 for D (5 bases). This clonotype originated in an adult with an advanced solid tumor such as melanoma, head and neck, liver or kidney cancer. This specimen consisted of CD4+ or CD8+ T cells sorted from blood, obtained in a trial of the OX40 agonist ivuxolimab. CDR3 sequence (DNA): TGTGCCAGCAGTTCCAACCCCAGTCAAGGGGACTATGGCTACACCTTC. The encoded protein is CASSSNPSQGDYGYTF.